A single sample gave rise to the 3 T cell receptor beta chains below, sequenced in a study of vaccination effects on CD4 cells after COVID-19. The method was immunoSEQ multiplex PCR; TCRdb's version includes in-frame clones alone and lacks a portion of them. The table lists 22,000 or so clones, just under 75% of them singletons. Ahead of sequencing, the ViraFEST assay grew antigen-specific CD4+ T cells using viral peptide pools. Isolating CD4+ T cells followed approximately 11 days of culture. The person's infection with SARS-CoV-2, confirmed by PCR, took place between March and December 2020. These receptors have no identified antigens. The sample was CD4+ T cells from PBMCs cultured with a peptide pool, taken before COVID-19 vaccination. The receptors shown here come from a human donor who had a prior SARS-CoV-2 infection.

The CDR3 loop reads CASSLVPEDTQYF. The CDR3 nucleotides read TGCGCCAGCAGCTTGGTGCCTGAAGATACGCAGTATTTT. The rearrangement links TRBV5-1 to TRBJ2-3; D remains unclear. This CDR3 contains 13 residues. Trimming removed 0 bases at V and 5 bases at J, with 7 bases between. The germline V gene has CDR1 SGHRS and CDR2 YFSETQ.

This chain links TRBV2 with TRBJ1-4, with TRBD1 matching over 9 bases. Germline V gene lookup returns CDR1 SNHLY and CDR2 FYNNEI. CDR3 size: 14 residues. Germline trimming cut 8 bases from V and 10 bases from J; bases unmatched to any gene: 11. In nucleotides, the CDR3 is TGTGCCAGCTGCCGGGACAGGGTTATCGGAAAACTGTTTTTT. As protein: CASCRDRVIGKLFF.

This sequence joins TRBV5-4 and TRBJ2-1; the match to TRBD2 covers 12 bases. CDR3 length: 16 amino acids. Looked up from germline, CDR1 is SGHNT and CDR2 is YYREEE (reference sequence). V was clipped by 3 bases and J by 4 bases; unmatched bases: 5. CDR3 residues: CASSSPLAGGYNEQFF. As DNA, the CDR3 is TGTGCCAGCAGCTCGCCCCTAGCGGGGGGGTACAATGAGCAGTTCTTC.